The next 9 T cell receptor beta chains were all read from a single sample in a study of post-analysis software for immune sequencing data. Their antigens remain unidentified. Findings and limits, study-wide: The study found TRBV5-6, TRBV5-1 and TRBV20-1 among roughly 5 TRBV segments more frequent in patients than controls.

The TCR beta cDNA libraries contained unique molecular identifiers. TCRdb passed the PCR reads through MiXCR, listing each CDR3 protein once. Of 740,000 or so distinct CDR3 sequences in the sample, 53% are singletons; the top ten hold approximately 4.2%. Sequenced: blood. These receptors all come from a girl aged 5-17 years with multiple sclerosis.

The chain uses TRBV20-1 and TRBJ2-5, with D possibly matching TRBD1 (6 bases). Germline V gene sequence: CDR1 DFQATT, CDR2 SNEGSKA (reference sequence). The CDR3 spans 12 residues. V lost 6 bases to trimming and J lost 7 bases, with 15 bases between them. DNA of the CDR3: TGCAGTGCCGTAGCAGGGGCGGCGACCCAGTACTTC. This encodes CSAVAGAATQYF.

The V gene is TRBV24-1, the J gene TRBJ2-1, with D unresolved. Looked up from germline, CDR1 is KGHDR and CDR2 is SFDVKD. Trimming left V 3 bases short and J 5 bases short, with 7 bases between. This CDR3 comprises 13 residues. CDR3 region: CATSDTGDNEQFF. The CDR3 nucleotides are TGTGCCACCAGTGATACTGGGGACAATGAGCAGTTCTTC.

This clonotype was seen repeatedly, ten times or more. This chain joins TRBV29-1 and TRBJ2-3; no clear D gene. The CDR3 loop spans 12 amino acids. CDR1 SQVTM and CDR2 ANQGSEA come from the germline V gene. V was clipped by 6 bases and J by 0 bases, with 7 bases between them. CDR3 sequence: CSVATSTDTQYF. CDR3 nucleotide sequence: TGCAGCGTGGCTACTAGCACAGATACGCAGTATTTT.

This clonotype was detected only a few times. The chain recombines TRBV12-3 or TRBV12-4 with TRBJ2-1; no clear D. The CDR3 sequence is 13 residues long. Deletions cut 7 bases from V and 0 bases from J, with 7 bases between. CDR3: CASTHSSYNEQFF. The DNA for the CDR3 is TGTGCCAGCACCCATTCCTCCTACAATGAGCAGTTCTTC.

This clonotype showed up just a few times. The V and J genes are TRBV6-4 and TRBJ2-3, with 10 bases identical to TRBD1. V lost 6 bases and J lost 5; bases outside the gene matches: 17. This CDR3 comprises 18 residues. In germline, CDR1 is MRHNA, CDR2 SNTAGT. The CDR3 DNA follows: TGTGCCAGCAGCCTCATGCCCATAGGGACAGGGGCTGGAGATACGCAGTATTTT. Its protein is CASSLMPIGTGAGDTQYF.

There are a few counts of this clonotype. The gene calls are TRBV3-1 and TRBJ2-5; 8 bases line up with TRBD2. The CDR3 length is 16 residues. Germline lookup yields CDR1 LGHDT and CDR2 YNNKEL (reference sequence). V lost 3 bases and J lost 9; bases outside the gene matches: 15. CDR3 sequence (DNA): TGTGCCAGCAGCCACCACCGTAGCGGGACCGAAGGGGCCCAGTACTTC. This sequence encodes CASSHHRSGTEGAQYF.

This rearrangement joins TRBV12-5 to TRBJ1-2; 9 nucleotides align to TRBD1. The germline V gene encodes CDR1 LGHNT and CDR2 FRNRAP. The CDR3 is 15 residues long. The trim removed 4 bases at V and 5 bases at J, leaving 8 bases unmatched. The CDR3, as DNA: TGTGCTAGTGGTTGGGGACAGGGCCCTGGTTATGGCTACACCTTC. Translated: CASGWGQGPGYGYTF.

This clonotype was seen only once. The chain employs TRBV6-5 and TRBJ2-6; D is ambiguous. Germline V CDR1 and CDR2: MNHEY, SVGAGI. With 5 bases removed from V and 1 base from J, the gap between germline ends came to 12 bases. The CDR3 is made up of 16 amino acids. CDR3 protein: CASSTPGGSGANVLTF. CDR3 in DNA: TGTGCCAGCAGTACGCCGGGCGGATCTGGGGCCAACGTCCTGACTTTC.

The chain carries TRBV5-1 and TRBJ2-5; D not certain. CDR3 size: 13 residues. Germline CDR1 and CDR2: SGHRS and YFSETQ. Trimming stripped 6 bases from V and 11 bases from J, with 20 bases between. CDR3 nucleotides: TGCGCCAGCACCCGTGAATTGTACCATGAGCAGTACTTC. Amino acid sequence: CASTRELYHEQYF.